A selection of T cell receptor beta chains follows, all from one sample in a study of Tregs in tolerant kidney transplant recipients. This table comes from immunoSEQ multiplex PCR, and its TCRdb copy is limited to in-frame clones, with some not included. The table shows about 69,000 clones, with about 89% occurring only once. Material: CD4+ T cells from blood, obtained before the transplant. Receptor source: a human donor who received a combined kidney and bone marrow transplant. Each CDR3 is given with its conserved first and last residue. A D gene is named only where the DNA matches it firmly. Clone sizes are given selectively: once, few, many, or a class where the clone is expanded.

D gene,V gene,clone size,J gene,CDR3 DNA,CDR3 protein
.,TRBV7-3,.,TRBJ2-7,TGTGCCAGCAGCCCAGGGGTAGGGAGCTACGAGCAGTACTTC,CASSPGVGSYEQYF
TRBD1,TRBV30,.,TRBJ1-2,TGTGCCTGGAGTTCTATGACAGGGAACTATGGCTACACCTTC,CAWSSMTGNYGYTF
TRBD2,TRBV19,once,TRBJ2-1,TGTGCCAGTAGTTCGCGAGTACTAGCGGGACCGCATGAGCAGTTCTTC,CASSSRVLAGPHEQFF
TRBD2,TRBV7-2,few,TRBJ2-7,TGTGCCAGCAGCCGACTAGCGGGAGGCAGCGAGCAGTACTTC,CASSRLAGGSEQYF
.,TRBV15,.,TRBJ2-1,TGTGCCACCAGCAGAGGCCTCGCTGAGAATGAGCAGTTCTTC,CATSRGLAENEQFF
.,TRBV11-2,.,TRBJ2-7,TGTGCCAGCAGCACTACCCATTCCCGAGCGGAGTCCTACGAGCAGTACTTC,CASSTTHSRAESYEQYF
.,TRBV29-1,.,TRBJ2-7,TGCAGCGTGACTATCTCCTACGAGCAGTACTTC,CSVTISYEQYF
.,TRBV4-1,.,TRBJ2-7,TGCGCCAGCAGCCAAGACAGGTTTGGTGGCGAGCAGTACTTC,CASSQDRFGGEQYF
TRBD1,TRBV7-2,.,TRBJ1-2,TGTGCCAGCAGCACGCGGGGACAGAACTATGGCTACACCTTC,CASSTRGQNYGYTF
TRBD1,TRBV5-8,.,TRBJ2-7,TGTGCCAGCAGCTCCTGGGACAGGAGGAACGAGCAGTACTTC,CASSSWDRRNEQYF
TRBD1,TRBV28,.,TRBJ1-2,TGTGCCAGCAGCCCCCGGGACAGGGGCGGCTACACCTTC,CASSPRDRGGYTF
.,TRBV28,.,TRBJ1-3,TGTGCCAGCAGTTTATCCCTCCTGGGAGGGGACGGAAACACCATATATTTT,CASSLSLLGGDGNTIYF
.,TRBV6-1,.,TRBJ2-7,TGTGCCAGCAGTGGGAGGGGGGGTCAGGAGCAGTACTTC,CASSGRGGQEQYF
TRBD2,TRBV27,.,TRBJ2-1,TGTGCCAGCATGGGACTAGCGGGTTACAATGAGCAGTTCTTC,CASMGLAGYNEQFF
.,TRBV7-9,.,TRBJ2-3,TGTGCCAGCAGCTTAGCTACGGGGGTTTGGACAGATACGCAGTATTTT,CASSLATGVWTDTQYF
TRBD2,TRBV30,.,TRBJ2-2,TGTGCCTGGAGTGTCCTAGCGGGAGGGAACACCGGGGAGCTGTTTTTT,CAWSVLAGGNTGELFF
TRBD2,TRBV5-4,.,TRBJ2-1,TGTGCCAGCAGCCGTGGACTAGCAGCAATCTACAATGAGCAGTTCTTC,CASSRGLAAIYNEQFF
.,TRBV21-1,.,TRBJ2-7,TGTGCCAGCAGTATTACCTACGAGCAGTACTTC,CASSITYEQYF
.,TRBV27,.,TRBJ2-2,TGTGCCAGCAGCGTGGCGGGCACCGGGGAGCTGTTTTTT,CASSVAGTGELFF
.,TRBV28,.,TRBJ2-1,TGTGCCAGCAGTTCCCCGTCGGCGGTTCCCTACAATGAGCAGTTCTTC,CASSSPSAVPYNEQFF
TRBD1,TRBV6-5,.,TRBJ2-2,TGTGCCAGCAGTTTGGGACAGGGGTACACCGGGGAGCTGTTTTTT,CASSLGQGYTGELFF
.,TRBV28,.,TRBJ1-4,TGTGCCAGCAGGAGGGCGGGAAGTTACCCAACTAATGAAAAACTGTTTTTT,CASRRAGSYPTNEKLFF
TRBD2,TRBV5-1,.,TRBJ2-5,TGCGCCAGCAGCTTGTTACTAGCGGGCCAAGAGACCCAGTACTTC,CASSLLLAGQETQYF
.,TRBV6-1,.,TRBJ1-3,TGTGCCAGCAGTGAGGGACTCTCTGGAAACACCATATATTTT,CASSEGLSGNTIYF
TRBD2,TRBV29-1,.,TRBJ2-5,TGCAGCGTGGCTAGCGGGAGGGAAGGGGAGACCCAGTACTTC,CSVASGREGETQYF
TRBD2,TRBV28,.,TRBJ2-7,TGTGCCAGCAGATTACCGGGACTAGTGGGCGAGCAGTACTTC,CASRLPGLVGEQYF
.,TRBV7-2,.,TRBJ2-1,TGTGCCAGCAGCTTACCCGGGCCCGCGGGCAATGAGCAGTTCTTC,CASSLPGPAGNEQFF
.,TRBV29-1,.,TRBJ2-3,TGCAGCGTTGGGGCCCAGGGGACCTCAGATACGCAGTATTTT,CSVGAQGTSDTQYF
TRBD1,TRBV5-4,.,TRBJ2-3,TGTGCCAGCAGCGTCGACAGGGCTAGCACAGATACGCAGTATTTT,CASSVDRASTDTQYF
.,TRBV7-3,.,TRBJ2-5,TGTGCCAGCAGCTTAGTAGCGGAGAGGAGGGAGACCCAGTACTTC,CASSLVAERRETQYF
.,TRBV5-1,.,TRBJ2-2,TGCGCCAGCTTCCCGGACACTTACACCGGGGAGCTGTTTTTT,CASFPDTYTGELFF